This entry is about one T cell receptor beta chain. Time point of the sample: blood 2 weeks post-SBRT. The treatment is: 15 Gy SBRT to primary tumor, nephrectomy 4 weeks later. The CDR3 has 15 amino acids. Trimming at V came to 5 bases and at J to 5 bases, leaving 3 bases not matched to a gene. Germline V gene lookup returns CDR1 SGHVS and CDR2 FNYEAQ. The data were taken from a study of radiation and T cells in renal cell carcinoma. The protocol was immunoSEQ multiplex PCR, while the TCRdb copy is restricted to in-frame clones and leaves out a portion. The top ten hold 1.9% of the sample, which has under 150,000 clones, roughly 77% seen once.

The clonotype originates from a woman aged 55-70 years with renal cell carcinoma. The chain combines TRBV7-6 with TRBJ2-2; 12 nucleotides line up with TRBD2. The starting material was blood, obtained from a patient whose treatment included radiotherapy and nephrectomy. CDR3 sequence (DNA): TGTGCCAGCAGCAGGACTAGCGGGGAGACCGGGGAGCTGTTTTTT. Protein: CASSRTSGETGELFF.